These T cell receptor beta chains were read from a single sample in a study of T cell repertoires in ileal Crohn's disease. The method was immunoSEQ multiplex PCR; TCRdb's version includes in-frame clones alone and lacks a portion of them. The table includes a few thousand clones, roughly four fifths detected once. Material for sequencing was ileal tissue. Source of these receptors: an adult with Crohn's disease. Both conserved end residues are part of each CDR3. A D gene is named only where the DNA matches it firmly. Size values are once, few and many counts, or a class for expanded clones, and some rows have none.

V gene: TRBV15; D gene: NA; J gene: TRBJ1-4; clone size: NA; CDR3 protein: CATSKANEKLFF; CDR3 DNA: TGTGCCACAAGTAAAGCGAATGAAAAACTGTTTTTT
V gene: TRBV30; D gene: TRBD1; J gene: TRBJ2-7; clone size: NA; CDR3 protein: CAWKTRQGAEQYF; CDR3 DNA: TGTGCCTGGAAAACGAGGCAGGGGGCCGAGCAGTACTTC
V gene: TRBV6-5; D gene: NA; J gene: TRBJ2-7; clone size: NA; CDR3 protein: CASSPGLSGEQYF; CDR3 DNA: TGTGCCAGCAGCCCCGGACTATCGGGGGAGCAGTACTTC
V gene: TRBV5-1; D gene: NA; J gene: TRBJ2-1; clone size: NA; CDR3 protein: CASSTRDEQFF; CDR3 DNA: TGCGCCAGCAGCACCAGGGATGAGCAGTTCTTC
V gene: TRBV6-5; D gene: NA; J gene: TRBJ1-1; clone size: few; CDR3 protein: CASSYGAGTMNTEAFF; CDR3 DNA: TGTGCCAGCAGTTATGGGGCCGGGACAATGAACACTGAAGCTTTCTTT
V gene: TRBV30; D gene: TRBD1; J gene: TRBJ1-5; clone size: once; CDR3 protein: CAWSVSDRGNQPQHF; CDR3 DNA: TGTGCCTGGAGTGTAAGCGACAGGGGGAATCAGCCCCAGCATTTT
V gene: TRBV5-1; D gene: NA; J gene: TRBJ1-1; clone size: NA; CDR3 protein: CASSSGTLMGNTEAFF; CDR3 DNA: TGCGCCAGCAGCTCCGGGACACTAATGGGGAACACTGAAGCTTTCTTT
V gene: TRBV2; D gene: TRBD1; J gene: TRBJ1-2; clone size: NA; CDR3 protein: CASNVGPGQGSIHTF; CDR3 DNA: TGTGCCAGCAATGTAGGGCCGGGACAGGGGTCGATACACACCTTC
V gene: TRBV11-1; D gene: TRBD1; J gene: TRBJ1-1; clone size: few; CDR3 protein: CASSYYRGRTEAFF; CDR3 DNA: TGTGCCAGCAGTTATTACAGGGGACGCACTGAAGCTTTCTTT
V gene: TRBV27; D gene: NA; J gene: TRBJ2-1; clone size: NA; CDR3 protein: CASSRGGPYNEQFF; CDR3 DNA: TGTGCCAGCAGTAGGGGGGGCCCCTACAATGAGCAGTTCTTC
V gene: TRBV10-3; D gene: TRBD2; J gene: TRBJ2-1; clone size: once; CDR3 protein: CAISGAGGGEDEQFF; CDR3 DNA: TGTGCCATCAGTGGTGCGGGAGGCGGGGAGGATGAGCAGTTCTTC
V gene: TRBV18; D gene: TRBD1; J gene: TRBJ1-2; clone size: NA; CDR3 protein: CASSPIDRDYGYTF; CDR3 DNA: TGTGCCAGCTCACCGATCGACAGGGACTATGGCTACACCTTC
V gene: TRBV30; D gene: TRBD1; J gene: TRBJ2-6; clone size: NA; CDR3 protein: CAKGQGAGANVLTF; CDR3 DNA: TGTGCCAAGGGACAGGGGGCAGGGGCCAACGTCCTGACTTTC
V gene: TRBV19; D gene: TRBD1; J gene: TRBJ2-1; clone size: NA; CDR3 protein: CASSIGAWDGTGNEQFF; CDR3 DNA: TGTGCCAGTAGTATAGGTGCCTGGGACGGGACAGGGAATGAGCAGTTCTTC
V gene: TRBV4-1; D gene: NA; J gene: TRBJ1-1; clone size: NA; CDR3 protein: CASSQHTGNTEAFF; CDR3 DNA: TGCGCCAGCAGCCAACACACAGGGAACACTGAAGCTTTCTTT
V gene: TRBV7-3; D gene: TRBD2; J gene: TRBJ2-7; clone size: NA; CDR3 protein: CASSLRLAGGPSEQYF; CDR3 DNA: TGTGCCAGCAGCCTCAGACTAGCGGGGGGGCCGTCCGAGCAGTACTTC
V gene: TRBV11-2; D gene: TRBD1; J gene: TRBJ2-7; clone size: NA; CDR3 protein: CASSFLTGGLYEQYF; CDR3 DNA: TGTGCCAGCAGCTTCCTGACAGGGGGCTTATACGAGCAGTACTTC
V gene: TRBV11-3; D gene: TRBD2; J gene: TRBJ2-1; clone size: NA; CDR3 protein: CASSYSGGPPEFF; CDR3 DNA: TGTGCCAGCAGTTATAGCGGGGGACCACCTGAGTTCTTC
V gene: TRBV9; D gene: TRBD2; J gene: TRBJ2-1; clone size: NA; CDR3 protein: CASSARLASHEQFF; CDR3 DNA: TGTGCCAGCAGCGCCCGACTAGCATCCCATGAGCAGTTCTTC
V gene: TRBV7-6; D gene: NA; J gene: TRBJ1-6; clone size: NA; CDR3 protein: CASSLAPGRDSPLHF; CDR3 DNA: TGTGCCAGCAGCTTAGCGCCGGGAAGAGATTCACCCCTCCACTTT
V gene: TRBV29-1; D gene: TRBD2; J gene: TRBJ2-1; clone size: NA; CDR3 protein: CSDSGTSGSNEQFF; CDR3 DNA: TGCAGCGATTCCGGGACTAGCGGTTCGAATGAGCAGTTCTTC
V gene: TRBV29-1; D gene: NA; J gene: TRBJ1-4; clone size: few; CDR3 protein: CSVDKHLGGLWANEKLFF; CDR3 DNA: TGCAGCGTTGATAAGCACTTGGGGGGGCTCTGGGCTAATGAAAAACTGTTTTTT